Following are 19 T cell receptor beta chains from one sample sequenced in a study of early T cells in non-severe SARS-CoV-2 infection. TCRdb reprocessed the 5' RACE reads via MiXCR and lists one record per CDR3 protein. The sample has 71,000 or so distinct CDR3 sequences, roughly an eighth seen once; the top ten hold over 12%. The sample consisted of whole blood. The source is an adult who was a healthcare worker with PCR-confirmed SARS-CoV-2 infection or an uninfected control (not recorded which).

This clonotype has a count of ten or more. V and J are TRBV18 and TRBJ2-2, with D uncertain. CDR3 length equals 12 residues. Germline CDR1 KGHSH, CDR2 LQKENI. With 7 bases removed from V and 3 bases from J, the gap between germline ends came to 6 bases. This CDR3 reads CASWAHTGELFF. The CDR3 nucleotides are TGTGCCAGCTGGGCACACACCGGGGAGCTGTTTTTT.

V is TRBV29-1 and J is TRBJ1-3, with unresolved D. Germline V gives CDR1 SQVTM, CDR2 ANQGSEA. The V end lost 4 bases, the J end lost 4 bases, and 5 bases lay between the germline ends. The CDR3 consists of 11 residues. CDR3 bases: TGCAGCGTTGGGCAGGGAAACACCATATATTTT. Translation: CSVGQGNTIYF.

This clonotype was seen repeatedly, ten times or more. The chain recombines TRBV25-1 with TRBJ2-1; D call uncertain. Trimming took 8 bases from V and 0 from J, leaving 11 bases between them. Germline values: CDR1 MGHDK, CDR2 SYGVNS. The CDR3 contains 14 residues. For the CDR3, the DNA is TGTGCCAGCTCAGTCAGGAGCTCCTACAATGAGCAGTTCTTC. Translating it yields CASSVRSSYNEQFF.

This clonotype showed up many times. This sequence joins TRBV7-9 and TRBJ1-2, with unresolved D. The CDR3 is 15 amino acids. V was trimmed by 0 bases and J by 8 bases, leaving 16 bases between them. Germline CDR1 reads SEHNR; CDR2 reads FQNEAQ (reference sequence). CDR3 bases: TGTGCCAGCAGCTTAGCGCGCGCCAGCGGCGGCGGCTACACCTTC. Its translation: CASSLARASGGGYTF. Looking up the rest from reference TRBV7-9 and TRBJ1-2 gives the full variable domain: DTGVSQNPRHKITKRGQNVTFRCDPISEHNRLYWYRQTLGQGPEFLTYFQNEAQLEKSRLLSDRFSAERPKGSFSTLEIQRTEQGDSAMYLCASSLARASGGGYTFGSGTRLTVV.

This clonotype was recorded a few times. The rearrangement links TRBV9 to TRBJ1-5, with D hard to call. The CDR3 covers 15 residues. Trimming took 3 bases from V and 5 from J, leaving 15 bases between them. CDR1 and CDR2 from the germline V gene are SGDLS and YYNGEE. The CDR3 sequence: CASSAGGSSDQPQHF. The DNA for the CDR3 is TGTGCCAGCAGCGCAGGCGGTTCTTCAGATCAGCCCCAGCATTTT.

V usage is TRBV9 and J usage is TRBJ2-6; maybe TRBD2 (5 bases). The V and J ends lost 9 bases and 4 bases respectively, with 20 bases between them. The CDR3 runs 16 residues. In germline, CDR1 is SGDLS, CDR2 YYNGEE. The CDR3 nucleotides read TGTGCCACTTCACCTTCGGTTGGGAGAGGGGCCAACGTCCTGACTTTC. Protein product: CATSPSVGRGANVLTF.

This clonotype was observed at least ten times. The rearrangement links TRBV7-9 to TRBJ1-1, with D uncertain. Germline V gene data show CDR1 as SEHNR and CDR2 as FQNEAQ (reference sequence). With 1 base removed from V and 6 bases from J, the gap between germline ends came to 6 bases. CDR3 length: 12 amino acids. CDR3 region: CASSLDSPEAFF. The DNA for the CDR3 is TGTGCCAGCAGCTTAGACAGCCCTGAAGCTTTCTTT.

This clonotype was observed a handful of times. The rearrangement links TRBV6-5 to TRBJ2-3; 13 nucleotides agree with TRBD2. With 6 bases clipped from V and 8 bases from J, the junction kept 5 bases outside the gene matches. This CDR3 is built from 14 residues. Germline CDR1 is MNHEY and CDR2 is SVGAGI. CDR3 in amino acids: CASRLAGGRATQYF. The DNA of the CDR3 is TGTGCCAGCAGACTAGCGGGGGGGCGTGCTACGCAGTATTTT.

Notes on this clonotype: A read error may be the cause here, since a much bigger clone is one base away. V usage is TRBV7-7 and J usage is TRBJ2-5, with TRBD1 identical over 7 bases. Looked up from germline, CDR1 is SSHAT and CDR2 is FNYEAQ (reference sequence). The CDR3 loop spans 15 amino acids. Here the CDR3 DNA reads TGTACCAGCAGCCGTGACAGGGCGTGGGGAGAGACCCAGTACTTC. Its protein is CTSSRDRAWGETQYF.

The sample holds many counts of this clonotype. The chain carries TRBV9 and TRBJ1-1; D is ambiguous. The CDR3 contains 13 residues. The germline V gene has CDR1 SGDLS and CDR2 YYNGEE. The V gene lost 4 bases and the J gene lost 5 bases, with 12 bases spanning the gap. CDR3 bases: TGTGCCAGCAGCCCCGGGGTAAGGACTGAAGCTTTCTTT. Its translation: CASSPGVRTEAFF.

The V and J genes are TRBV11-1 and TRBJ2-1, with 7 bases aligning to TRBD2. The junction had 9 bases not matched to a gene; V was cut back by 6 bases and J by 1 base. From germline, CDR1 is SGHAT and CDR2 FQDESV (reference sequence). The CDR3 runs to 16 residues. CDR3 in DNA: TGTGCCAGCAGGACAACAAGGACTAGTTCCTACAATGAGCAGTTCTTC. This gives the protein CASRTTRTSSYNEQFF.

This clonotype was seen a few times. The V and J genes are TRBV7-3 and TRBJ2-3, with TRBD1 as a possible D gene (6 bases). The germline CDR1 and CDR2 sequences are SGHTA and FQGTGA. Trimming stripped 5 bases from V and 3 bases from J, with 12 bases between. The CDR3 is 14 residues long. The CDR3 DNA reads TGTGCCAGCAGCCCCGAAGACAGGACAGATACGCAGTATTTT. Translating gives CASSPEDRTDTQYF.

The table lists this clonotype with many counts. This chain connects TRBV7-8 to TRBJ2-3; TRBD2 matches 12 bases. V was clipped by 2 bases and J by 4 bases; unmatched bases: 13. Germline CDR1 SGHVS, CDR2 FQNEAQ. The CDR3 has 19 amino acids. CDR3 residues: CASSLSPGLAGMEADTQYF. CDR3 sequence (DNA): TGTGCCAGCAGCTTAAGCCCTGGACTAGCGGGGATGGAGGCAGATACGCAGTATTTT.

This clonotype has just a few counts. The chain joins TRBV25-1 to TRBJ1-1; D gene unclear. Germline CDR1 and CDR2: MGHDK and SYGVNS. The V and J ends lost 0 bases and 5 bases respectively, with 10 bases between them. This CDR3 is built from 14 residues. CDR3 nucleotide sequence: TGTGCCAGCAGTGAATATCTGGCAGAAACTGAAGCTTTCTTT. As protein: CASSEYLAETEAFF.

The chain links TRBV12-3 or TRBV12-4 to TRBJ1-1, with 8 bases aligning to TRBD1. This CDR3 has 14 residues. After removal of 6 bases from V and 5 bases from J, the junction contained 8 bases not matched to a gene. For the CDR3, the DNA is TGTGCCAGCAGCCCCGGACAGGGAGAGACTGAAGCTTTCTTT. It translates to CASSPGQGETEAFF.

This clonotype was observed a handful of times. V and J are TRBV7-6 and TRBJ2-3; TRBD1 is a possible D gene (6 bases). CDR1 is SGHVS and CDR2 is FNYEAQ in the germline V gene. The length of the CDR3 is 16 residues. V lost 4 bases and J 1 base, leaving 15 bases between the germline ends. The CDR3 DNA sequence: TGTGCCAGCAGCTCTTTGGTGGCAGGGGGCACAGATACGCAGTATTTT. Its protein product is CASSSLVAGGTDTQYF.

This clonotype was seen a few times. This chain's CDR3 is CASSGTGRGYTF. CDR3 DNA sequence: TGTGCCAGCAGTGGGACAGGGCGCGGCTACACCTTC. The V and J genes are TRBV28 and TRBJ1-2; 9 nucleotides match TRBD1. V lost 5 bases, J lost 8 bases, and 3 bases stayed unmatched. Per germline, CDR1 MDHEN and CDR2 SYDVKM. This CDR3 comprises 12 residues.

This clonotype occurred many times. The chain is built from TRBV2 and TRBJ1-5; D is unresolved. Trimming pared 1 base from V and 3 bases from J, leaving 7 bases between. Germline V gives CDR1 SNHLY, CDR2 FYNNEI. This CDR3 region has 14 residues. The CDR3 DNA reads TGTGCCAGCAGTGAAGGTGGGTTCAATCAGCCCCAGCATTTT. Translating it yields CASSEGGFNQPQHF.

The genes are TRBV7-2 and TRBJ2-1; tentatively, D is TRBD1 (5 bases). This CDR3 spans 14 amino acids. Per the germline V gene, CDR1 is SGHTA and CDR2 is FQGNSA. V was pared by 5 bases and J by 7 bases, with 15 bases between. CDR3 protein: CASSPRTGRNEQFF. CDR3 sequence (DNA): TGTGCCAGCAGCCCGCGAACAGGACGGAATGAGCAGTTCTTC.